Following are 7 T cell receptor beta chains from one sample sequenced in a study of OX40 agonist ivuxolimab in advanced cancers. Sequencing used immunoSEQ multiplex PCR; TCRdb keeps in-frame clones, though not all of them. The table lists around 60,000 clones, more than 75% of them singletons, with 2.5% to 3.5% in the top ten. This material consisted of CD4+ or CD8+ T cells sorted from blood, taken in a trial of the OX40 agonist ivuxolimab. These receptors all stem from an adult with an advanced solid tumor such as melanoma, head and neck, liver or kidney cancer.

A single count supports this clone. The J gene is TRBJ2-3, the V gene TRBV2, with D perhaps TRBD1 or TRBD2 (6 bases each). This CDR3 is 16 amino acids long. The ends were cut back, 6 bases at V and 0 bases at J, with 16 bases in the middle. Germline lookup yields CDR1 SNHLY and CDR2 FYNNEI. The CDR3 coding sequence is TGTGCCAGCAGGGGGGGCAGCGGAACTAGCACAGATACGCAGTATTTT. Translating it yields CASRGGSGTSTDTQYF.

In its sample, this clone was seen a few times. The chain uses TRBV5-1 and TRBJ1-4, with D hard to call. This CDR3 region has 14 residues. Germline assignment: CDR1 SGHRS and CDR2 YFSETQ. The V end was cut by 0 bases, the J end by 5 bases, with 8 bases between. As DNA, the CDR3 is TGCGCCAGCAGCTTGGTTGGCCGGAATGAAAAACTGTTTTTT. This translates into CASSLVGRNEKLFF. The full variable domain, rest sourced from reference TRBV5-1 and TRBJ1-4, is KAGVTQTPRYLIKTRGQQVTLSCSPISGHRSVSWYQQTPGQGLQFLFEYFSETQRNKGNFPGRFSGRQFSNSRSEMNVSTLELGDSALYLCASSLVGRNEKLFFGSGTQLSVL.

CDR3 nucleotides: TGTGCCAGCAGCAAGGGGGGCTTGGGCGGGGAGCTGTTTTTT. This codes for CASSKGGLGGELFF. This sequence joins TRBV4-2 and TRBJ2-2; D tentatively fits TRBD1 or TRBD2 (6 bases each). Trimming stripped 5 bases from V and 7 bases from J, with 14 bases between. Per the germline V gene, CDR1 is LGHNA and CDR2 is YNFKEQ. There are 14 residues in the CDR3.

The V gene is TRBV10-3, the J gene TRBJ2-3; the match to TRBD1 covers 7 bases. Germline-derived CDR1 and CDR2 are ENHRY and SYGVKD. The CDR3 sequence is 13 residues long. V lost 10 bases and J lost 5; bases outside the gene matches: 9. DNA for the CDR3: TGTGCCAACAGGGGCCCTGAGGAAGATACGCAGTATTTT. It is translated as CANRGPEEDTQYF.

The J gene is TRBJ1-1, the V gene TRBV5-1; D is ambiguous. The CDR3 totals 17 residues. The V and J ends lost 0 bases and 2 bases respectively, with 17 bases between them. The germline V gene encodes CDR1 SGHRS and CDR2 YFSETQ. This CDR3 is CASSLAGLRQGNTEAFF. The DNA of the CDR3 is TGCGCCAGCAGCTTGGCCGGGCTGAGGCAAGGTAACACTGAAGCTTTCTTT. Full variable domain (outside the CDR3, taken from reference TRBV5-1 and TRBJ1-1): KAGVTQTPRYLIKTRGQQVTLSCSPISGHRSVSWYQQTPGQGLQFLFEYFSETQRNKGNFPGRFSGRQFSNSRSEMNVSTLELGDSALYLCASSLAGLRQGNTEAFFGQGTRLTVV.

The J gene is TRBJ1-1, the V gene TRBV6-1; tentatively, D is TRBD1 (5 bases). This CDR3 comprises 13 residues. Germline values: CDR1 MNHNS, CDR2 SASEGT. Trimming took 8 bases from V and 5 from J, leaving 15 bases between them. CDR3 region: CASSRVVETEAFF. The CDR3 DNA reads TGTGCCAGCTCCAGGGTTGTGGAGACTGAAGCTTTCTTT.

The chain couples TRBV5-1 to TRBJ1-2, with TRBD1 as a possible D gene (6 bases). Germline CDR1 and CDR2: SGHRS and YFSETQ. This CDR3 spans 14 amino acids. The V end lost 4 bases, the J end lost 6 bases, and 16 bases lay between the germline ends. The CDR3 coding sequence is TGCGCCAGCAGCCCGCAGGGGTTGCCCGATGGCTACACCTTC. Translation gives CASSPQGLPDGYTF.